Following are 2 T cell receptor beta chains from one sample sequenced in a study of blood T cell repertoires in COVID-19 (TCRdb year 2020). The library was generated by the immunoSEQ multiplex PCR assay. The clones in this table, taken by TCRdb from immuneACCESS, are in-frame only. Not every clone is retained; where verified, under half of the shortfall comes from an unresolved V gene, and the cause of the rest is unknown. Across this sample there are hundreds of thousands of clones, with around nine tenths seen only once. The ten biggest clones cover about 2.9% of the sample. The sequencing input was peripheral blood. All receptors derive from a man aged 55 to 70 with acute or convalescent COVID-19.

The chain couples TRBV9 to TRBJ1-1; 11 bases map to TRBD1. Germline-derived CDR1 and CDR2 are SGDLS and YYNGEE. Losses at the gene ends were 4 bases for V and 11 bases for J; bases not matched to a gene: 7. The CDR3 extends over 13 amino acids. Written as DNA, the CDR3 is TGTGCCAGCAGCCCCCAGGACAGGGGGCATGCTTTCTTT. This translates into CASSPQDRGHAFF.

This rearrangement joins TRBV7-6 to TRBJ2-1; possible D gene TRBD1, 5 bases. Germline V gene lookup returns CDR1 SGHVS and CDR2 FNYEAQ. There are 15 residues in the CDR3. The V end lost 5 bases, the J end lost 5 bases, and 16 bases lay between the germline ends. CDR3 coding DNA: TGTGCCAGCAGCCTAAGGGGCAGGTATGACAATGAGCAGTTCTTC. Translating gives CASSLRGRYDNEQFF.